This entry lists 20 T cell receptor beta chains sequenced from one sample in a study of OX40 agonist ivuxolimab in advanced cancers. TCRdb's copy holds only in-frame clones and misses some; the assay was immunoSEQ multiplex PCR. The sample includes about 72,000 clones, over 80% of them seen just once. The sequencing used CD4+ or CD8+ T cells sorted from blood, collected in a trial of the OX40 agonist ivuxolimab. These receptors all come from an adult with an advanced solid tumor such as melanoma, head and neck, liver or kidney cancer.

The gene calls are TRBV11-2 and TRBJ2-7, with TRBD2 identical over 13 bases. Losses at the gene ends were 1 base for V and 3 bases for J; bases not matched to a gene: 12. The germline gives CDR1 SGHAT, CDR2 FQNNGV. The CDR3 consists of 19 residues. The DNA of the CDR3 is TGTGCCAGCAGCTTAGGCTTCCGGACTAGCGGGAGAGATTACTACGAGCAGTACTTC. Translating it yields CASSLGFRTSGRDYYEQYF. The full variable domain, in which reference TRBV11-2 and TRBJ2-7 provide the parts outside the CDR3, is EAGVAQSPRYKIIEKRQSVAFWCNPISGHATLYWYQQILGQGPKLLIQFQNNGVVDDSQLPKDRFSAERLKGVDSTLKIQPAKLEDSAVYLCASSLGFRTSGRDYYEQYFGPGTRLTVT.

V gene TRBV14 combines with J gene TRBJ2-1, with no clear D. V lost 3 bases and J lost 9, with 12 bases in between. Per the germline V gene, CDR1 is SGHDN and CDR2 is FVKESK. The CDR3 sequence is 13 residues long. The CDR3 here is CASSQGIVGEQFF. CDR3 DNA sequence: TGTGCCAGCAGCCAGGGGATTGTGGGTGAGCAGTTCTTC.

The chain uses TRBV7-8 and TRBJ1-5; 7 bases align to TRBD1. V gave up 4 bases and J gave up 4 bases; unmatched junction bases: 4. The germline gives CDR1 SGHVS, CDR2 FQNEAQ. The CDR3 runs 14 residues. CDR3 sequence (DNA): TGTGCCAGCAGCTGGGACAGACAAAATCAGCCCCAGCATTTT. This sequence encodes CASSWDRQNQPQHF.

The chain has TRBV6-5 and TRBJ1-1; D remains unclear. This CDR3 spans 12 amino acids. Germline V gene lookup returns CDR1 MNHEY and CDR2 SVGAGI. Trimming removed 1 base from V and 2 bases from J, with 2 bases in between. For the CDR3, the DNA is TGTGCCAGCAGTTACTTAAACACTGAAGCTTTCTTT. The encoded protein is CASSYLNTEAFF.

V is TRBV10-3 and J is TRBJ2-3; tentative D call: TRBD2 (5 bases). In germline, CDR1 is ENHRY, CDR2 SYGVKD. V shed 8 bases and J shed 0 bases, with 9 bases lying between them. This CDR3 has 13 amino acids. In DNA, the CDR3 is TGTGCCATCGAAGCGGAAAGCACAGATACGCAGTATTTT. As protein: CAIEAESTDTQYF.

The J gene is TRBJ2-5, the V gene TRBV19; D tentatively reads TRBD1 or TRBD2 (5 bases each). V was clipped by 4 bases and J by 5 bases, with 23 bases between them. The CDR3 has 17 residues. Per the germline V gene, CDR1 is LNHDA and CDR2 is SQIVND (reference sequence). The CDR3 nucleotides read TGTGCCAGTAGTAGGGACGATAATAATGGGTTGGCTGAGACCCAGTACTTC. It is translated as CASSRDDNNGLAETQYF.

The V and J genes are TRBV2 and TRBJ2-7; D remains unclear. The V gene's germline CDR1 is SNHLY and CDR2 FYNNEI. The CDR3 contains 12 residues. Trimming left V 7 bases short and J 3 bases short, with 10 bases between. The CDR3 protein is CASNGLGYEQYF. In nucleotides, the CDR3 is TGTGCCAGCAACGGTCTGGGCTACGAGCAGTACTTC.

This chain uses TRBV6-1 with TRBJ2-7; D gene uncertain. This CDR3 region has 15 residues. Germline V gene lookup returns CDR1 MNHNS and CDR2 SASEGT. Trimming pared 0 bases from V and 2 bases from J, leaving 11 bases between. Here the CDR3 DNA reads TGTGCCAGCAGTGAAGCGTGGAGCGTAGCCTACGAGCAGTACTTC. Its translation: CASSEAWSVAYEQYF.

This clone was counted between two and nine times. The chain joins TRBV28 to TRBJ1-5; no clear D. This CDR3 region has 14 residues. Trimming removed 6 bases at V and 0 bases at J, with 9 bases between. Germline V CDR1 and CDR2: MDHEN, SYDVKM. The chain's CDR3 is CASSLRISNQPQHF. The CDR3 DNA follows: TGTGCCAGCAGCTTACGTATTAGCAATCAGCCCCAGCATTTT.

This sequence joins TRBV30 and TRBJ2-2, with D perhaps TRBD2 (5 bases). The CDR3 runs to 11 residues. Looked up from germline, CDR1 is GTSNPN and CDR2 is SVGIG (reference sequence). V was clipped by 4 bases and J by 7 bases, with 7 bases between them. CDR3 coding DNA: TGTGCCTGGAATGCGGGCGGGGAGCTGTTTTTT. Protein sequence: CAWNAGGELFF.

CDR3 nucleotide sequence: TGCGCCAGCAGCCAAGATAGGGCCGGGACCGTCTCCTACGAGCAGTACTTC. It is translated as CASSQDRAGTVSYEQYF. The genes are TRBV4-3 and TRBJ2-7; the D gene could be TRBD1 or TRBD2 (5 bases each). The CDR3 runs 17 residues. The V end was cut by 0 bases, the J end by 0 bases, with 15 bases between. Germline CDR1 LGHNA, CDR2 YSLEER.

The chain combines TRBV6-5 with TRBJ1-5, with a weak D call TRBD1 (6 bases). This CDR3 comprises 15 residues. Trimming left V 6 bases short and J 3 bases short, with 15 bases between. Germline loops: CDR1 MNHEY, CDR2 SVGAGI. CDR3 DNA sequence: TGTGCCAGCAGGGAGGGGGTTACGGACAATCAGCCCCAGCATTTT. Its translation: CASREGVTDNQPQHF.

The chain couples TRBV6-5 to TRBJ2-5; 7 nucleotides align to TRBD2. Per germline, CDR1 MNHEY and CDR2 SVGAGI. The V gene end was trimmed by 8 bases and the J gene end by 4 bases; junction bases not matched to a gene: 7. The CDR3 consists of 13 residues. This CDR3 reads CASGGLGGETQYF. Written as DNA, the CDR3 is TGTGCCAGCGGTGGACTAGGAGGAGAGACCCAGTACTTC.

J is TRBJ2-7 and V is TRBV4-3, with D possibly TRBD2 on 5 matching bases. Deletions cut 1 base from V and 5 bases from J, with 9 bases between. Germline values: CDR1 LGHNA, CDR2 YSLEER. This CDR3 spans 13 amino acids. This CDR3 is CASSQAGWNEQYF. Here the CDR3 DNA reads TGCGCCAGCAGCCAAGCGGGATGGAACGAGCAGTACTTC.

The rearrangement uses TRBV7-3 and TRBJ2-2; 7 positions agree with TRBD1. V lost 5 bases and J lost 6; bases outside the gene matches: 12. Germline CDR1 is SGHTA and CDR2 is FQGTGA. The CDR3 totals 16 residues. CDR3 region: CASSHGVGQMAGELFF. The CDR3 coding sequence is TGTGCCAGCAGCCACGGGGTGGGACAGATGGCCGGGGAGCTGTTTTTT.

The chain couples TRBV27 to TRBJ1-5; TRBD1 matches 8 bases. V shed 5 bases, J shed 6 bases, and the junction held 0 bases outside the gene matches. Germline V gene data show CDR1 as MNHEY and CDR2 as SMNVEV (reference sequence). The length of the CDR3 is 12 residues. The CDR3 nucleotides are TGTGCCAGCAGTGACAGGGGTCAGCCCCAGCATTTT. The encoded protein is CASSDRGQPQHF.

This chain links TRBV7-9 with TRBJ2-4; D may be TRBD1 (5 bases). The ends were cut back, 5 bases at V and 5 bases at J, with 16 bases in the middle. This CDR3 region has 15 residues. CDR1 SEHNR and CDR2 FQNEAQ come from the germline V gene (reference sequence). This CDR3 is CASSPGMGRQNIQYF. The CDR3 DNA sequence: TGTGCCAGCAGCCCAGGGATGGGTCGGCAAAACATTCAGTACTTC.

This clone has more than one count but fewer than ten. The chain employs TRBV7-2 and TRBJ2-1; D not resolved. The CDR3 covers 12 residues. CDR1 SGHTA and CDR2 FQGNSA come from the germline V gene. Between the trimmed V and J ends, which lost 4 bases and 4 bases, there was a span of 5 bases. The CDR3 coding sequence is TGTGCCAGCAGCTGGGAATACAATGAGCAGTTCTTC. Protein: CASSWEYNEQFF.

V and J are TRBV7-9 and TRBJ1-3; D gene uncertain. The V end lost 3 bases, the J end lost 1 base, and 13 bases lay between the germline ends. Germline lookup yields CDR1 SEHNR and CDR2 FQNEAQ (reference sequence). The CDR3 is made up of 16 amino acids. In nucleotides, the CDR3 is TGTGCCAGCAGCTTGGCTGTCGCAGGTTCTGGAAACACCATATATTTT. Translating it yields CASSLAVAGSGNTIYF.

J is TRBJ1-2 and V is TRBV5-1, with D possibly matching TRBD1 (6 bases). The germline V gene has CDR1 SGHRS and CDR2 YFSETQ. This CDR3 is built from 14 residues. V was cut by 6 bases and J by 8 bases, with 20 bases left in between. In nucleotides, the CDR3 is TGCGCCAGCACCTCCGAGGGGGGGGAGCAGGGCTACACCTTC. Translated, it gives CASTSEGGEQGYTF.